This passage covers 10 T cell receptor beta chains from one sample sequenced in a study of cytomegalovirus exposure and HLA in healthy donors. The study ran its PCR with 60 Vbeta and 13 Jbeta primers. The method was immunoSEQ multiplex PCR; TCRdb's version includes in-frame clones alone and lacks a portion of them. The repertoire holds about 140,000 clones, with around 83% as singletons. The specimen sequenced was PBMCs. The source of these receptors is a man between 40 and 49 years old in good health and CMV-seropositive.

This chain links TRBV5-1 with TRBJ1-4; D gene unclear. The CDR3 length is 14 residues. Germline CDR1 SGHRS, CDR2 YFSETQ. V was trimmed by 1 base and J by 4 bases, leaving 8 bases between them. DNA for the CDR3: TGCGCCAGCAGCTTGTCCAGAATTAATGAAAAACTGTTTTTT. Protein product: CASSLSRINEKLFF.

The chain combines TRBV19 with TRBJ2-6; D not certain. The V and J ends lost 5 bases and 0 bases respectively, with 8 bases between them. The CDR3 runs 15 residues. The germline gives CDR1 LNHDA, CDR2 SQIVND (reference sequence). As DNA, the CDR3 is TGTGCCAGTAGTGCGTATCTCTCTGGGGCCAACGTCCTGACTTTC. This translates into CASSAYLSGANVLTF.

The chain combines TRBV5-4 with TRBJ1-2, with a weak D call TRBD1 (5 bases). Germline V gives CDR1 SGHNT, CDR2 YYREEE (reference sequence). The V end lost 1 base, the J end lost 2 bases, and 9 bases lay between the germline ends. There are 14 residues in the CDR3. CDR3 DNA sequence: TGTGCCAGCAGCTTGACAGGCTTAAACTATGGCTACACCTTC. Its translation is CASSLTGLNYGYTF.

The rearrangement links TRBV10-3 to TRBJ2-1, with D possibly TRBD2 on 5 matching bases. From germline, CDR1 is ENHRY and CDR2 SYGVKD. This CDR3 comprises 14 residues. The V end lost 10 bases, the J end lost 4 bases, and 17 bases lay between the germline ends. CDR3 protein: CATRSAERYNEQFF. CDR3 DNA sequence: TGTGCCACCCGGTCAGCGGAGCGTTACAATGAGCAGTTCTTC.

The V call is TRBV27, the J call TRBJ1-4; D remains ambiguous. The CDR3 consists of 16 residues. With 2 bases removed from V and 5 bases from J, the gap between germline ends came to 15 bases. Germline V lookup: CDR1 MNHEY, CDR2 SMNVEV (reference sequence). In nucleotides, the CDR3 is TGTGCCAGCAGTTTACGGAGTGGCAGACCAAATGAAAAACTGTTTTTT. Its protein product is CASSLRSGRPNEKLFF.

The V gene is TRBV11-2, the J gene TRBJ1-1, with a weak D call TRBD1 (6 bases). The germline V gene encodes CDR1 SGHAT and CDR2 FQNNGV. The CDR3 is made up of 17 amino acids. Trimming left V 2 bases short and J 3 bases short, with 19 bases between. CDR3 sequence (DNA): TGTGCCAGCAGCTTAATCCCCAGGGGAGGGAGGTACACTGAAGCTTTCTTT. This sequence encodes CASSLIPRGGRYTEAFF.

The chain has TRBV4-1 and TRBJ2-1, with TRBD2 matching 8 bases. J lost 3 bases, V lost 2 bases, and 6 bases had no gene match. The CDR3 loop spans 16 amino acids. Per the germline V gene, CDR1 is MGHRA and CDR2 is YSYEKL. In DNA form, the CDR3 reads TGCGCCAGCAGCCAATTAGCGGGGCTATACTACAATGAGCAGTTCTTC. Translated: CASSQLAGLYYNEQFF.

The chain uses TRBV30 and TRBJ2-3; TRBD2 is a possible D gene (6 bases). Germline lookup yields CDR1 GTSNPN and CDR2 SVGIG (reference sequence). V was clipped by 4 bases and J by 0 bases, with 11 bases between them. The length of the CDR3 is 14 residues. CDR3: CAWNSGTSTDTQYF. CDR3 nucleotides: TGTGCCTGGAATAGCGGAACTAGCACAGATACGCAGTATTTT. The full variable domain, completed using reference TRBV30 and TRBJ2-3, is SQTIHQWPATLVQPVGSPLSLECTVEGTSNPNLYWYRQAAGRGLQLLFYSVGIGQISSEVPQNLSASRPQDRQFILSSKKLLLSDSGFYLCAWNSGTSTDTQYFGPGTRLTVL.

The chain links TRBV19 to TRBJ1-5; D uncertain. The CDR3 runs to 14 residues. Per the germline V gene, CDR1 is LNHDA and CDR2 is SQIVND (reference sequence). The V and J ends lost 3 bases and 1 base respectively, with 7 bases between them. CDR3 sequence: CASSISVSNQPQHF. CDR3 in DNA: TGTGCCAGTAGTATCTCAGTCAGCAATCAGCCCCAGCATTTT.

This clone was seen once. V and J are TRBV5-4 and TRBJ1-5, with a tentative D call TRBD1 (5 bases). The germline CDR1 and CDR2 sequences are SGHNT and YYREEE (reference sequence). The CDR3 has 15 amino acids. V was trimmed by 2 bases and J by 2 bases, leaving 11 bases between them. CDR3 nucleotides: TGTGCCAGCAGCTTTGGGACGGGGGGCAATCAGCCCCAGCATTTT. Amino acid sequence: CASSFGTGGNQPQHF.